The 10 T cell receptor beta chains below come from one sample, sequenced in a study of shared clonotypes between healthy human individuals (dated by TCRdb to about 2020). Library creation used the immunoSEQ multiplex PCR assay. Here the immuneACCESS table is served through TCRdb, limited to in-frame sequences with V and J called. Missing clones are a known gap in these copies; in checked studies unresolved V genes cover under half, and the rest lacks a known reason. This sample holds 2,500,000 or so clones; 92% were observed only once. Together, the top ten hold approximately 0.4% of the sample. Sequencing was performed on naive CD4+ T cells from PBMCs. According to the study, the label for this sample's cell subset or site signals: CD45RA+ positively selected. The receptors were gathered from a man aged 18 to 30 in good health. Some clones in this sample may be carry-over from other donors' samples.

This clone was seen once. The rearrangement joins TRBV7-2 to TRBJ1-1; D is uncertain. Germline loops: CDR1 SGHTA, CDR2 FQGNSA. The V gene lost 1 base and the J gene lost 2 bases, with 11 bases spanning the gap. The CDR3 sequence is 15 residues long. The CDR3 loop reads CASSLGELLNTEAFF. In nucleotides, the CDR3 is TGTGCCAGCAGCTTAGGAGAATTACTTAACACTGAAGCTTTCTTT.

Here the CDR3 reads CASSIRTGSYNEQFF. Here the CDR3 DNA reads TGTGCCAGCAGCATAAGGACAGGTTCCTACAATGAGCAGTTCTTC. This sequence joins TRBV28 and TRBJ2-1, with 7 bases identical to TRBD1. CDR1 is MDHEN and CDR2 is SYDVKM in the germline V gene. The length of the CDR3 is 15 residues. Trimming at V came to 6 bases and at J to 1 base, leaving 6 bases not matched to a gene.

V gene TRBV28 combines with J gene TRBJ2-1; unclear D gene. This CDR3 is 14 amino acids long. The V end lost 4 bases, the J end lost 4 bases, and 11 bases lay between the germline ends. Germline-derived CDR1 and CDR2 are MDHEN and SYDVKM. The CDR3 coding sequence is TGTGCCAGCAGTTGGGCAGGCAAATACAATGAGCAGTTCTTC. Amino acids: CASSWAGKYNEQFF.

CDR3 region: CASSPGGAEAFF. CDR3 sequence (DNA): TGTGCCAGCAGCCCTGGAGGGGCTGAAGCTTTCTTT. The J gene is TRBJ1-1, the V gene TRBV6-5; perhaps TRBD1 as D (5 bases). The ends were cut back, 6 bases at V and 6 bases at J, with 11 bases in the middle. In germline, CDR1 is MNHEY, CDR2 SVGAGI. CDR3 length equals 12 residues.

The rearrangement uses TRBV28 and TRBJ2-3; D is possibly TRBD1 or TRBD2 (6 bases each). CDR3 length: 13 residues. Germline CDR1 and CDR2: MDHEN and SYDVKM. With 9 bases removed from V and 2 bases from J, the gap between germline ends came to 12 bases. CDR3 protein: CASHTGATDTQYF. Here the CDR3 DNA reads TGTGCCAGTCACACGGGGGCCACAGATACGCAGTATTTT.

This clone appeared a single time. CDR3 sequence reads: CASSLEGTLGNTIYF. The DNA for the CDR3 is TGTGCCAGCAGCTTAGAAGGGACGCTCGGAAACACCATATATTTT. V gene TRBV11-3 combines with J gene TRBJ1-3; a possible D gene is TRBD1 (5 bases). Germline CDR1 reads SGHNT; CDR2 reads YENEEA. Trimming removed 0 bases at V and 4 bases at J, with 10 bases between. The CDR3 totals 15 residues.

The chain uses TRBV5-4 and TRBJ1-6; TRBD1 aligns across 11 bases. V shed 0 bases and J 8 bases; nucleotides not matched to a gene: 1. This CDR3 contains 15 residues. Germline lookup yields CDR1 SGHNT and CDR2 YYREEE (reference sequence). The DNA of the CDR3 is TGTGCCAGCAGCTTGGGGACAGGGGGCGATTCACCCCTCCACTTT. Amino acid sequence: CASSLGTGGDSPLHF.

The chain recombines TRBV11-2 with TRBJ2-5; D is perhaps TRBD2 (6 bases). The V gene's germline CDR1 is SGHAT and CDR2 FQNNGV. The CDR3 is 16 residues long. V was cut by 3 bases and J by 4 bases, with 18 bases left in between. The DNA for the CDR3 is TGTGCCAGCAGCTTCGATGCGGGAAGGAGTAGAGAGACCCAGTACTTC. Its translation: CASSFDAGRSRETQYF.

To note about this clone: This sample includes further DNA sequences coding for the same CDR3. The chain is built from TRBV4-2 and TRBJ2-1; 10 bases map to TRBD2. The CDR3 runs to 15 residues. Unmatched junction bases numbered 1, after V lost 1 base and J lost 4 bases. In germline, CDR1 is LGHNA, CDR2 YNFKEQ. CDR3 residues: CASSQGTSGYNEQFF. Here the CDR3 DNA reads TGTGCCAGCAGCCAAGGGACTAGCGGATACAATGAGCAGTTCTTC.

The V gene is TRBV7-2, the J gene TRBJ1-5; 8 nucleotides align to TRBD1. Trimming cost V 5 bases and J 7 bases; bases outside gene matches: 10. Germline V lookup: CDR1 SGHTA, CDR2 FQGNSA. CDR3 length equals 15 residues. The CDR3 DNA reads TGTGCCAGCAGCCTCTTGGGACAGGTAGTCCAGCCCCAGCATTTT. Residues: CASSLLGQVVQPQHF.